The 4 T cell receptor beta chains below were found in one sample sequenced in a study of cytomegalovirus exposure and HLA in healthy donors. PCR used 60 Vbeta primers and 13 Jbeta primers. Profiling relied on immunoSEQ multiplex PCR, and the TCRdb table lists in-frame clones only, not all of them. The sample includes 150,000 to 200,000 clones, about four fifths of them seen just once. Sample: PBMCs. All receptors come from a male donor in good health and CMV-seropositive.

V and J are TRBV27 and TRBJ1-1; no clear D gene. The CDR3 totals 16 residues. Germline CDR1 is MNHEY and CDR2 is SMNVEV (reference sequence). V was pared by 4 bases and J by 2 bases, with 17 bases between. The CDR3 spells CASSSAGPRRNTEAFF. CDR3 DNA sequence: TGTGCCAGCAGTTCGGCAGGCCCCCGCCGTAACACTGAAGCTTTCTTT.

CDR3 DNA: TGTGCCAGCAGCTATCACCCCGGCGGGCGCAATCAGCCCCAGCATTTT. It codes for CASSYHPGGRNQPQHF. This sequence joins TRBV5-8 and TRBJ1-5; D is unresolved. Germline CDR1 is SGHTS and CDR2 is YDEGEE. The CDR3 loop spans 16 amino acids. Trimming left V 3 bases short and J 2 bases short, with 15 bases between.

V usage is TRBV9 and J usage is TRBJ2-7, with TRBD1 matching 7 bases. Germline V gene lookup returns CDR1 SGDLS and CDR2 YYNGEE. This CDR3 is built from 14 residues. Trimming cost V 4 bases and J 4 bases; bases outside gene matches: 8. CDR3 coding DNA: TGTGCCAGCAGCCCAGACAGGGCCAAATACGAGCAGTACTTC. It yields the protein CASSPDRAKYEQYF.

This clone was counted between two and nine times. This sequence joins TRBV19 and TRBJ2-7; D might be TRBD2 (5 bases). Germline values: CDR1 LNHDA, CDR2 SQIVND (reference sequence). The CDR3 runs 14 residues. The V end was cut by 5 bases, the J end by 2 bases, with 13 bases between. The CDR3 here is CASSPSGFTYEQYF. CDR3 sequence (DNA): TGTGCCAGTAGTCCCTCGGGGTTTACCTACGAGCAGTACTTC.